This is a list of T cell receptor beta chains from one sample in a study of T cell repertoires in aging, cancer and after chemotherapy. TCRdb reanalysed the multiplex PCR reads using MiXCR and keeps one entry per CDR3 protein. The repertoire holds about 6,000 distinct CDR3 sequences, with under 30% as singletons. The specimen sequenced was blood. Every receptor here comes from a human donor in good health. Both conserved end residues are trimmed from each CDR3. D genes are given only for firm matches.

J gene	D gene	V gene	CDR3 protein
TRBJ2-3	NA	TRBV5-6	ASSFDRYTDTQY
TRBJ2-5	TRBD1	TRBV18	ASSPTGEETQY
TRBJ1-1	TRBD1	TRBV6-1	ASSYPGTGRRKAF
TRBJ1-2	TRBD1	TRBV7-9	ASSLAGQGSYGYT
TRBJ2-7	NA	TRBV6-5	ASSYSWKGYEQY
TRBJ2-4	TRBD1	TRBV12-3/TRBV12-4	ASSPWTGLAKNIQY
TRBJ2-1	TRBD2	TRBV19	ASSIELAGGHEQF
TRBJ2-5	TRBD1	TRBV12-3/TRBV12-4	ASTAWTGAGETQY
TRBJ1-6	NA	TRBV20-1	SAGLTSSYNSPLH
TRBJ2-3	TRBD2	TRBV5-7	ASSLLTSGGPITSTDTQY
TRBJ2-2	TRBD2	TRBV20-1	SARASGDTGELF
TRBJ2-7	TRBD1	TRBV2	ASSAGGYEQY
TRBJ2-3	NA	TRBV19	ASRPDFPSTDTQY